What follows are 10 T cell receptor beta chains derived from one specimen sequenced in a study of Ad26.COV2.S vaccination and SARS-CoV-2 variants. Sequencing used immunoSEQ multiplex PCR; TCRdb keeps in-frame clones, though not all of them. The sample yields fewer than 300,000 clones, around 87% seen once. Described treatment: around 19 received Ad26.COV2.S at low or high dose, single or two shots; about 5 received placebo; per-sample allocation not given. Each sample was drawn 63 days after the first injection (of vaccine or placebo). The material was peripheral blood, obtained in a trial of Ad26.COV2.S vaccine versus placebo. These receptor sequences come from a person between 18 and 60 years old who received the Ad26.COV2.S COVID-19 vaccine or a placebo.

This clone was seen only once. The chain combines TRBV18 with TRBJ2-6, with D hard to call. The CDR3 sequence is 18 residues long. V was pared by 2 bases and J by 0 bases, with 14 bases between. The germline CDR1 and CDR2 sequences are KGHSH and LQKENI. The CDR3 coding sequence is TGTGCCAGCTCACCAGACCTGGGTATAGGCTCTGGGGCCAACGTCCTGACTTTC. Translation gives CASSPDLGIGSGANVLTF.

The chain has TRBV5-1 and TRBJ2-7; TRBD2 matches 8 bases. V shed 5 bases and J 2 bases; nucleotides not matched to a gene: 12. This CDR3 spans 16 amino acids. Germline lookup yields CDR1 SGHRS and CDR2 YFSETQ. The CDR3 DNA reads TGCGCCAGCAGTAGAGCGGGAGTCGGGAGCACCTACGAGCAGTACTTC. This gives the protein CASSRAGVGSTYEQYF.

This clone was counted only a few times. The gene calls are TRBV25-1 and TRBJ1-4; D unresolved. V dropped 3 bases and J dropped 8 bases, with 10 bases sitting between them. CDR3 size: 13 residues. Per the germline V gene, CDR1 is MGHDK and CDR2 is SYGVNS. This chain's CDR3 is CASSEAVEEKLFF. CDR3 bases: TGTGCCAGCAGTGAGGCAGTCGAGGAAAAACTGTTTTTT. Full variable domain (missing parts from reference TRBV25-1 and TRBJ1-4): EADIYQTPRYLVIGTGKKITLECSQTMGHDKMYWYQQDPGMELHLIHYSYGVNSTEKGDLSSESTVSRIRTEHFPLTLESARPSHTSQYLCASSEAVEEKLFFGSGTQLSVL.

The CDR3 spells CASRRNNEQFF. The CDR3 nucleotides are TGTGCCAGCAGGAGAAACAATGAGCAGTTCTTC. The chain has TRBV2 and TRBJ2-1; D ambiguous. V was trimmed by 6 bases and J by 5 bases, leaving 5 bases between them. Germline CDR1 is SNHLY and CDR2 is FYNNEI. The CDR3 covers 11 residues.

This chain connects TRBV27 to TRBJ1-1; possibly TRBD1 for D (6 bases). The CDR3 is made up of 14 amino acids. Germline values: CDR1 MNHEY, CDR2 SMNVEV (reference sequence). V was clipped by 1 base and J by 6 bases, with 12 bases between them. The CDR3 bases are TGTGCCAGCAGTTTATGGGGGGCGGTCTCTGAAGCTTTCTTT. This sequence encodes CASSLWGAVSEAFF.

The chain couples TRBV13 to TRBJ2-7, with 10 positions matching TRBD2. Germline V CDR1 and CDR2: PRHDT, FYEKMQ (reference sequence). The CDR3 is 14 amino acids. After removal of 6 bases from V and 1 base from J, the junction contained 3 bases not matched to a gene. For the CDR3, the DNA is TGTGCCAGCAGACGAGCGGGAGGGTCCTACGAGCAGTACTTC. Translated, it gives CASRRAGGSYEQYF.

The J gene is TRBJ1-1, the V gene TRBV14; D ambiguous. The germline V gene has CDR1 SGHDN and CDR2 FVKESK. The CDR3 runs to 13 residues. V lost 4 bases, J lost 4 bases, and 10 bases lay in between. CDR3 in amino acids: CASSPVLGTEAFF. CDR3 sequence (DNA): TGTGCCAGCAGCCCTGTCTTGGGCACTGAAGCTTTCTTT.

The chain couples TRBV27 to TRBJ2-1; D is ambiguous. Trimming took 0 bases from V and 0 from J, leaving 12 bases between them. Germline V gene data show CDR1 as MNHEY and CDR2 as SMNVEV (reference sequence). CDR3 length: 17 residues. DNA of the CDR3: TGTGCCAGCAGTTTATCGGTCGGGTACAGCTCCTACAATGAGCAGTTCTTC. Residues: CASSLSVGYSSYNEQFF.

The V and J genes are TRBV19 and TRBJ2-7, with 9 bases lining up with TRBD1. The CDR3 length is 14 residues. Per the germline V gene, CDR1 is LNHDA and CDR2 is SQIVND (reference sequence). V lost 10 bases, J lost 4 bases, and 11 bases stayed unmatched. The CDR3 region is CATGAGTGPYEQYF. As DNA, the CDR3 is TGTGCCACCGGGGCCGGGACAGGGCCGTACGAGCAGTACTTC.

The chain recombines TRBV20-1 with TRBJ2-3; weak D call: TRBD1 (6 bases). Trimming took off 3 bases at V and 0 bases at J, with 16 bases between the two ends. This CDR3 is 16 amino acids long. Germline-derived CDR1 and CDR2 are DFQATT and SNEGSKA (reference sequence). Here the CDR3 reads CSASFRGSSSTDTQYF. The CDR3 bases are TGCAGTGCTAGTTTCAGGGGAAGCTCTAGCACAGATACGCAGTATTTT.